Listed below are T cell receptor beta chains from one sample, sequenced in a study of blood T cell repertoires in COVID-19. The data were produced by immunoSEQ multiplex PCR, yet TCRdb's version contains in-frame clones alone and is incomplete. The table has about 140,000 clones, 84% seen once. The sample taken for sequencing was peripheral blood. These receptors all stem from a human donor in a cohort sampled during active COVID-19. Each CDR3 is given with its conserved first and last residue. The D gene is left open where the match is weak. Not all rows give a size; the values are once, few, many and, for expanded clones, a class.

size	V	J	D	DNA	CDR3
.	TRBV3-1/TRBV3-2	TRBJ2-3	TRBD2	TGTGCCAGCAGAGCTAGCGGGCGCGATACGCAGTATTTT	CASRASGRDTQYF
.	TRBV7-2	TRBJ2-7	TRBD1	TGTGCCAGCAGCGACAGGGGTTCCTACGAGCAGTACTTC	CASSDRGSYEQYF
few	TRBV5-8	TRBJ1-5	.	TGTGCCAGCAGCTTGTCAAGCAATCAGCCCCAGCATTTT	CASSLSSNQPQHF
.	TRBV4-3	TRBJ1-3	.	TGCGCCAGCAGCCAAGATACAGGGAAAGTTGTTACTGGAAACACCATATATTTT	CASSQDTGKVVTGNTIYF
.	TRBV19	TRBJ2-5	.	TGTGCCAGTAGTATAGGAGGGACACCTTACCAAGAGACCCAGTACTTC	CASSIGGTPYQETQYF
.	TRBV12-2	TRBJ2-3	.	TGTGCAAGTCGCTTATCCCCCGTGGAAGGAGGGACAGATACGCAGTATTTT	CASRLSPVEGGTDTQYF
.	TRBV11-3	TRBJ2-1	.	TGTGCCAGCAGCTTAGGGGGGCTAGCCAGCAATGAGCAGTTCTTC	CASSLGGLASNEQFF
.	TRBV27	TRBJ1-5	.	TGTGCCAGCAGTTCCCAACAGCTTCCCAATCAGCCCCAGCATTTT	CASSSQQLPNQPQHF
.	TRBV11-3	TRBJ2-1	.	TGTGCCAGCTCACCGCGGGCAGGGGTCTCCTCCTACAATGAGCAGTTCTTC	CASSPRAGVSSYNEQFF
.	TRBV7-2	TRBJ2-2	.	TGTGCCAGCAGCTTCCGGGTCCGAAAAACCGGGGAGCTGTTTTTT	CASSFRVRKTGELFF
.	TRBV7-2	TRBJ1-6	.	TGTGCCAGCAGCTTAGTAACGACAGGCAATTCACCCCTCCACTTT	CASSLVTTGNSPLHF
.	TRBV7-9	TRBJ1-2	TRBD1	TGTGCCAGCATTCCGGACAGGTTCGGTGGCTACACCTTC	CASIPDRFGGYTF
.	TRBV14	TRBJ2-7	.	TGTGCCAGCAGCCTGTCGGTCAGGGCCATGGACGAGCAGTACTTC	CASSLSVRAMDEQYF
.	TRBV15	TRBJ2-1	TRBD2	TGTGCCACCAGCCCACGTACTAGCGGGGGATACAATGAGCAGTTCTTC	CATSPRTSGGYNEQFF
.	TRBV10-3	TRBJ1-4	.	TGTGCCATCAGTGACGGGACTAATGAAAAACTGTTTTTT	CAISDGTNEKLFF
.	TRBV28	TRBJ2-7	.	TGTGCCTCCCAACTCGACAGAGGCACCTACGAGCAGTACTTC	CASQLDRGTYEQYF
.	TRBV5-6	TRBJ2-1	TRBD2	TGTGCCAGCAGCCCGATGACTAGCGGGGACGGTGAGCAGTTCTTC	CASSPMTSGDGEQFF
.	TRBV2	TRBJ2-5	.	TGTGCCAGCAGAGGGTCGACAGGCCAAGAGACCCAGTACTTC	CASRGSTGQETQYF
.	TRBV6-5	TRBJ1-1	TRBD1	TGTGCCAGCAGTCACGGACAGGTACGAAACACTGAAGCTTTCTTT	CASSHGQVRNTEAFF
.	TRBV7-2	TRBJ2-5	.	TGTGCCAGCAGCTTAGCGCTGGGGACACGGACGACCCAGTACTTC	CASSLALGTRTTQYF
.	TRBV2	TRBJ2-1	TRBD1	TGTGCCAGCAGGGGCGACAGGGATCGCAATGAGCAGTTCTTC	CASRGDRDRNEQFF
.	TRBV19	TRBJ1-4	.	TGTGCCAGTAGTACTCAGGGGTCAGTCGGTGAAAAACTGTTTTTT	CASSTQGSVGEKLFF
.	TRBV9	TRBJ2-7	TRBD1	TGTGCCAGCAGCGTAGAGACAGGGAAGACCTACGAGCAGTACTTC	CASSVETGKTYEQYF
.	TRBV6-1	TRBJ1-2	TRBD1	TGTGCCAGCAGTGAAAGGGGAACAGGGGCCGTCTATGGCTACACCTTC	CASSERGTGAVYGYTF
.	TRBV5-1	TRBJ2-5	.	TGCGCCAGCAGCTTGAGATCCGGGCAGGGCCAAGAGACCCAGTACTTC	CASSLRSGQGQETQYF